The present entry profiles one T cell receptor beta chain with its context. This clone was found once. The antigen it binds to is not known. Per-base quality was not reported, and no clone a single base away is much larger than it. The data were taken from a study of OX40 agonist ivuxolimab in advanced cancers. Regarding the complete study: Ivuxolimab was an agonistic, fully human IgG2 monoclonal antibody directed against OX40 (CD134), a costimulatory receptor. The paper describes the monotherapy dose-escalation part (N of about 50 patients) of the phase I trial of ivuxolimab. Among the roughly 52 dose-escalation patients, around 19 had hepatocellular carcinoma, 15 or so melanoma, 9 renal cell carcinoma and 9 head and neck cancer. Intravenous ivuxolimab was administered to patients every 2 weeks at six dose levels: 0.01, 0.1, 0.3, 1.5, 3 and 10 mg/kg. A male proportion of 82.7% and a mean age of approximately 61 years, ranging from 23 to 79, were recorded for the dose-escalation cohort. Patients were allowed to have had prior anti-PD-1, anti-PD-L1 or anti-CTLA-4 therapy, and around 40% of the dose-escalation patients had previously received checkpoint inhibitors. Peripheral TCRbeta sequencing aimed to test whether ivuxolimab altered TCR sequence diversity and caused clonal T-cell expansion. Three dose-escalation patients achieved partial responses, one with hepatocellular carcinoma and two with cutaneous melanoma. Results and caveats for the whole study, not just this receptor: On average, CD8+ T cells showed more expanded clones than CD4+ T cells after ivuxolimab. The antigen specificity of the peripheral T cells that underwent clonal expansion was not determined. At doses of 0.1 to 3.0 mg/kg, clonal expansion of both CD4+ and CD8+ blood T cells was observed from baseline to week 6. Low levels of normalized T-cell clonal expansion were also seen in some patients who did not respond. In partial responders in the 0.1-3.0 mg/kg groups, normalized peripheral clonal expansion was found to be among the lowest, especially among CD8+ T cells.

Patients with a history of autoimmune disease or receiving systemic immunosuppression were excluded from the trial. Peripheral blood for TCR sequencing was collected from all dose cohorts at baseline, on cycle 4 day 1, and on cycle 7 day 1. Samples were obtained from an open-label, multicenter, first-in-human phase I dose-escalation trial of ivuxolimab. Adults with locally advanced or metastatic melanoma, renal cell, hepatocellular, or head and neck squamous cell carcinoma were enrolled in the trial. Before TCR sequencing, CD4+ T cells and CD8+ T cells from peripheral blood were sorted into separate populations. The germline V end is reduced by 3 bases and the J end by 4 bases; junction bases left unmatched: 16. CDR1 and CDR2 (SGHRS, YFSETQ) derive from the germline V gene. The CDR3 runs 17 residues from the cysteine to the phenylalanine. The read is trimmed to its CDR3 DNA, 51 bases read in frame from base 1.

To sequence the TCRbeta CDR3 region, genomic DNA was isolated from the sorted cells. The immunoSEQ Assay was used for sequencing of TCRbeta CDR3 regions. The table comes from immuneACCESS by way of TCRdb, which keeps in-frame sequences with V and J called. Part of the clones is missing from these tables; in studies checked, under half for an unresolved V gene and the rest for unknown reasons. The sample has 55,000 to 70,000 clones on record, about 80% of them singletons. The top ten clonotypes cover 1% to 1.5% of the sample. The specimen comprised CD4+ or CD8+ T cells sorted from blood, sampled in a trial of the OX40 agonist ivuxolimab. Recombination connected TRBV5-1 to TRBJ2-7; TRBD1 agrees with 7 junctional bases. This sequence was found in an adult with an advanced solid tumor such as melanoma, head and neck, liver or kidney cancer. The CDR3 region reads CASSSTPTGAMPYEQYF. The sequenced DNA is TGCGCCAGCAGCTCCACCCCAACAGGGGCCATGCCTTACGAGCAGTACTTC.